This TCR beta chain was captured by sequencing in a study of T-cell memory formation after mild COVID-19. About the research overall: The two donors had largely donor-specific TCR clusters.

Points from the study as a whole: Contracting clones from day 15 to 85 showed balanced CD4/CD8; later expanders favored CD4+.

CDR1 SGHRS and CDR2 YFSETQ come from the germline V gene. The CDR3 has 16 amino acids. Constant-segment primers were used for 5'RACE, and the resulting TCR alpha and TCR beta cDNA libraries carried sample barcodes and UMIs. Each CDR3 protein is one row after TCRdb ran MiXCR on the 5' RACE reads. This table has some 340,000 distinct CDR3 sequences, roughly 13% appearing once. A word on this clonotype: Antigen unknown. A junction boundary mismatches the germline segment, possibly from a read error.

The sequencing input was PBMCs or a T cell subset sorted from them (not recorded which). The clonotype originates from a man between 18 and 29 years old who had mild COVID-19 (a few samples of this study predate the infection). Cell type and time point are not known. J is TRBJ2-5 and V is TRBV5-1; D is unclear. The CDR3 nucleotides are TGCGCCAGCAGCTCCTCTGGTCCCCCGATACAAGAGGCCCAGTACTTC. This sequence encodes CASSSSGPPIQEAQYF.